This entry features one T cell receptor beta chain sequence. What it binds is unknown. The sample originates from a study of cytomegalovirus exposure and HLA in healthy donors. Study-wide results and caveats: Among the CMV-associated chains, three were confirmed in vitro as specific for CMV antigens. Most observed TCR sequences were rare, whereas some public TCRs were detected in many donors. The authors enumerated 150 to 200 TCR beta chains as linked to cytomegalovirus. The finding came from a later analysis; first-cohort TCR clusters tended to co-occur in the 90 to 150 validation repertoires.

Some clones are missing from TCRdb's copy, which holds only in-frame ones; the method was immunoSEQ multiplex PCR. The repertoire holds 100,000 or so clones, with around 85% as singletons. V was clipped by 6 bases and J by 2 bases; unmatched bases: 5. This CDR3 contains 15 residues. CDR1 and CDR2 from the germline V gene are MNHNS and SASEGT. This receptor was identified in a man aged 18-30 years in good health and CMV-seropositive. Sequenced material: PBMCs. V usage is TRBV6-1 and J usage is TRBJ1-3; 9 nucleotides agree with TRBD1. The CDR3 loop is CASSDRTGAGNTIYF. The CDR3, as DNA: TGTGCCAGCAGCGACCGGACAGGGGCTGGAAACACCATATATTTT.